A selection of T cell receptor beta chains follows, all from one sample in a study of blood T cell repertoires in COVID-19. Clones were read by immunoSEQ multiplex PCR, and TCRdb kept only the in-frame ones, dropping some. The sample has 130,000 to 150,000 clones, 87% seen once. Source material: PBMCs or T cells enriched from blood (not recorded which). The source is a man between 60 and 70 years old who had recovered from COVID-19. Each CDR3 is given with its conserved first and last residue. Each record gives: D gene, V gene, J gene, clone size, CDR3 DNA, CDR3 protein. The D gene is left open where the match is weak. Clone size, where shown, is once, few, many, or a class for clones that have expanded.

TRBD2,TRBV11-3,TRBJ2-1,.,TGTGCCAGCAGCTCATCTGGGACTAGCGGGAGTTGGGAGCAGTTCTTC,CASSSSGTSGSWEQFF
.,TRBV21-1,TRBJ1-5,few,TGTGCCAGCAGGAAGAGCATAGACAGAAATCAGCCCCAGCATTTT,CASRKSIDRNQPQHF
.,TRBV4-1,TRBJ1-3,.,TGCGCCAGCAGGCTCCGGGACTCACTCGTAAACACCATATATTTT,CASRLRDSLVNTIYF
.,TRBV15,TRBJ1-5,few,TGTGCCACCAGCAGAGATCTTTCAGGGGCTCAGCCCCAGCATTTT,CATSRDLSGAQPQHF
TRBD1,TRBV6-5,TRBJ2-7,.,TGTGCCAGCAGACCTGACAGGGACTCCTACGAGCAGTACTTC,CASRPDRDSYEQYF
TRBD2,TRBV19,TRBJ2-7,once,TGTGCCAGTAGTACCTCGGCGGGGGGCCTATACGAGCAGTACTTC,CASSTSAGGLYEQYF
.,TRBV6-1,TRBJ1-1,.,TGTGCCAGCAGTGAAGCGCGGTACACTGAAGCTTTCTTT,CASSEARYTEAFF
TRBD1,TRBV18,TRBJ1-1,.,TGTGCCAGCTCCCCGACAGGGGATGTTGGGATGAACACTGAAGCTTTCTTT,CASSPTGDVGMNTEAFF
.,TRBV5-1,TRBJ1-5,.,TGCGCCAGCAGCCTCGGGAACAATCAGCCCCAGCATTTT,CASSLGNNQPQHF
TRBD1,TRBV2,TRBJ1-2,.,TGTGCCAGCAGCGCCGGACAGGGGGGCTATGGCTACACCTTC,CASSAGQGGYGYTF
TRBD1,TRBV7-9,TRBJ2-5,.,TGTGCCACCCGACAGGGCGATGGGGAGACCCAGTACTTC,CATRQGDGETQYF
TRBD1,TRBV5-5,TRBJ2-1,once,TGTGCCAGCAGTTTTTCCCAGACAGGGGGTTACAATGAGCAGTTCTTC,CASSFSQTGGYNEQFF
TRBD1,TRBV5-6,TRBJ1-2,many,TGTGCCAGCAGCTTTGCCGGGACAGGGACCTATGGCTACACCTTC,CASSFAGTGTYGYTF
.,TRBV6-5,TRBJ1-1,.,TGTGCCAGCAGGTGGGACACCAGCAACACTGAAGCTTTCTTT,CASRWDTSNTEAFF
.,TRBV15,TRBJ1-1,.,TGTGCCACCAGCAGAGACAGGGTTGACACTGAAGCTTTCTTT,CATSRDRVDTEAFF
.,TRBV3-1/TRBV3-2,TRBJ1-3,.,TGTGCCAGCAGCCCGTTCCGTACGGGGAACACCATATATTTT,CASSPFRTGNTIYF
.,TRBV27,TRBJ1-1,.,TGTGCCACCCGGGACAAAAACTGGGGCACTGAAGCTTTCTTT,CATRDKNWGTEAFF
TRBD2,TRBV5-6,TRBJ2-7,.,TGTGCCAGCAGTTTGGGCCCGGGACTAGCTACCTACGAGCAGTACTTC,CASSLGPGLATYEQYF
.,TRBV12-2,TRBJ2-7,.,TGTGCAAGTCGCTTGGGGCAGCTCCTGACCTACGAGCAGTACTTC,CASRLGQLLTYEQYF
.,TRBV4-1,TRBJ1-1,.,TGCGCCAGCAGCCAAGAAGGACAGAACACTGAAGCTTTCTTT,CASSQEGQNTEAFF
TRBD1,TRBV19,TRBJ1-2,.,TGTGCCAGTAGTAGGCAGGGGGCGCAAGGCTACACCTTC,CASSRQGAQGYTF
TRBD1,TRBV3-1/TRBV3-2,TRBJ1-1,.,TGTGCCAGCAGCCTTTGGACAGGGCAAAACACTGAAGCTTTCTTT,CASSLWTGQNTEAFF
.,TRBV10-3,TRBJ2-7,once,TGTGCCACAACAGCTAATGACTACGAGCAGTACTTC,CATTANDYEQYF
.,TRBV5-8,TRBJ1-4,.,TGTGCCAGCAGGGCGGACTATAATGAAAAACTGTTTTTT,CASRADYNEKLFF
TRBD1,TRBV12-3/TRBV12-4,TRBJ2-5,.,TGTGCCAGCAGGACAGGGATCCAAGAGACCCAGTACTTC,CASRTGIQETQYF
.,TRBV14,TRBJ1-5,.,TGTGCCAGCAGCCAGTCCGGGAATCAGCCCCAGCATTTT,CASSQSGNQPQHF
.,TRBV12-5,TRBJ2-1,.,TGTGCTAGTGGTTTGGTACTAGGGAGCTCCTACAATGAGCAGTTCTTC,CASGLVLGSSYNEQFF
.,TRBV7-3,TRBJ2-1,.,TGTGCCAGCAGCTTAAACGAGGGTTTTGAGCAGTTCTTC,CASSLNEGFEQFF
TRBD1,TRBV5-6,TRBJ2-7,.,TGTGCCAGCAGGCCGGGACAGAAAACCTACGAGCAGTACTTC,CASRPGQKTYEQYF
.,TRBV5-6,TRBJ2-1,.,TGTGCCAGCAGCTCCGGGACTTCGGGCGCGTGGTTCTTC,CASSSGTSGAWFF
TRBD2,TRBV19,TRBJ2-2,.,TGTGCCAGTACCCGGACTAGCGGGAGGAAGATCGGGGAGCTGTTTTTT,CASTRTSGRKIGELFF
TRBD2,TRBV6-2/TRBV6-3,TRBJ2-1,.,TGTGCCAGCAGTTATCTAGCGGGCTTACACAATGAGCAGTTCTTC,CASSYLAGLHNEQFF
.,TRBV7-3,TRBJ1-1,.,TGTGCCAGCAGCTTGAATCCCGGGGGGAACACTGAAGCTTTCTTT,CASSLNPGGNTEAFF
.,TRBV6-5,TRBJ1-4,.,TGTGCCAGCAGTTACGTGAACAGAGTAGATGAAAAACTGTTTTTT,CASSYVNRVDEKLFF
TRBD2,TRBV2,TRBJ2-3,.,TGTGCCAGCAGCGACTCTAGCGGGGGGGCGGTAGGAGATACGCAGTATTTT,CASSDSSGGAVGDTQYF
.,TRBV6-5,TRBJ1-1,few,TGTGCCAGCAGCCCAATGACAGGTGCTGAAGCTTTCTTT,CASSPMTGAEAFF
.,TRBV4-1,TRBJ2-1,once,TGCGCCAGCAGCCAAGACGGGTTGGCGGGCAATGAGCAGTTCTTC,CASSQDGLAGNEQFF
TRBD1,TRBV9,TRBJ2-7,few,TGTGCCAGCAGCGGGGGACAGGGCGTCTACGAGCAGTACTTC,CASSGGQGVYEQYF
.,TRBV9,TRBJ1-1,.,TGTGCCAGCAGCGTAGCCGACTTTGTGGGAGCGACTGAAGCTTTCTTT,CASSVADFVGATEAFF
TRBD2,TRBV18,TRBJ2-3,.,TGTGCCAGCTCACCACGGGGGGGAGTGACAGATACGCAGTATTTT,CASSPRGGVTDTQYF
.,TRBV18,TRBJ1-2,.,TGTGCCAGCTCACCTCCGGACAGAGCTAACTATGGCTACACCTTC,CASSPPDRANYGYTF
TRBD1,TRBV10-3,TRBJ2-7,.,TGTGCCATCAGTGGGGGACAGGGGACCTACGAGCAGTACTTC,CAISGGQGTYEQYF